This T cell receptor (beta chain) was identified during a study of Ad26.COV2.S vaccination and SARS-CoV-2 variants. The CDR3 length is 14 residues. The ends were cut back, 0 bases at V and 5 bases at J, with 10 bases in the middle. Germline V gene lookup returns CDR1 MGHRA and CDR2 YSYEKL. This clone appeared once. Measured with immunoSEQ multiplex PCR; TCRdb has only the in-frame clones, and not every one. The table shows 350,000 to 450,000 clones, with around 92% occurring only once. The chain has TRBV4-1 and TRBJ2-5; D not resolved. This TCR was recovered from a human donor who had recovered from COVID-19. The starting material was peripheral blood, obtained after recovery from COVID-19. CDR3 nucleotide sequence: TGCGCCAGCAGCCAAGATGGCCGGGTTGAGACCCAGTACTTC. Residues: CASSQDGRVETQYF.